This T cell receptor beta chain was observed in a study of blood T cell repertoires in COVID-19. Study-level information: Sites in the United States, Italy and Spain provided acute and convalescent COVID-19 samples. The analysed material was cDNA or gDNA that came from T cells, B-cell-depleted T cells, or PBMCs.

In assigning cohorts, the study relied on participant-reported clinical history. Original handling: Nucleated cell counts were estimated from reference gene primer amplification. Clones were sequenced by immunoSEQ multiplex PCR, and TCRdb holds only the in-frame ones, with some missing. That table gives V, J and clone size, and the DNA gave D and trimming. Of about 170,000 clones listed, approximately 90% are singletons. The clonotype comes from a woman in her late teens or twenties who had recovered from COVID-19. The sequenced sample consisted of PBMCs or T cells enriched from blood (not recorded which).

In DNA, the CDR3 is TGTGCCAGCAGCCTAGGGCGGGGAAGGGAGCAGTACTTC. Protein: CASSLGRGREQYF. This chain connects TRBV27 to TRBJ2-7; D perhaps matches TRBD2 (6 bases). The V and J ends lost 6 bases and 7 bases respectively, with 16 bases between them. This CDR3 comprises 13 residues. The germline gives CDR1 MNHEY, CDR2 SMNVEV (reference sequence).